The 8 T cell receptor beta chains below were found in one sample sequenced in a study of siplizumab effects on memory and regulatory T cells. The repertoire was sequenced with immunoSEQ multiplex PCR; TCRdb's copy has only in-frame clones and lacks some. The profile shows some 97,000 clones, roughly nine tenths of them singletons. The specimen sequenced was Tregs sorted from blood. The origin of the receptors is a human donor in good health.

This clone is a singleton in its sample. The chain links TRBV7-3 to TRBJ2-7; 9 bases are a match to TRBD1. Germline CDR1 reads SGHTA; CDR2 reads FQGTGA. Germline trimming cut 5 bases from V and 7 bases from J; bases unmatched to any gene: 12. The CDR3 has 15 residues. In nucleotides, the CDR3 is TGTGCCAGCAGCCCTCAACAGGGGGCAATTTGGGAGCAGTACTTC. Protein sequence: CASSPQQGAIWEQYF.

The sample holds a few counts of this clone. The chain uses TRBV29-1 and TRBJ1-1, with D unresolved. The CDR3 has 12 amino acids. V lost 5 bases and J lost 6, with 13 bases in between. Germline V gene lookup returns CDR1 SQVTM and CDR2 ANQGSEA. Here the CDR3 DNA reads TGCAGCGTTTTGGTGGGGTACGCTGAAGCTTTCTTT. It yields the protein CSVLVGYAEAFF. The full variable domain, its missing parts supplied by reference TRBV29-1 and TRBJ1-1, is SAVISQKPSRDICQRGTSLTIQCQVDSQVTMMFWYRQQPGQSLTLIATANQGSEATYESGFVIDKFPISRPNLTFSTLTVSNMSPEDSSIYLCSVLVGYAEAFFGQGTRLTVV.

The rearrangement joins TRBV10-1 to TRBJ2-1; TRBD2 matches 11 bases. The V gene end was trimmed by 6 bases and the J gene end by 4 bases; junction bases not matched to a gene: 2. The V gene's germline CDR1 is WNHNN and CDR2 SYGVQD (reference sequence). The CDR3 loop spans 14 amino acids. DNA of the CDR3: TGCGCCAGCAGCCCTAGCGGGAGGTACAATGAGCAGTTCTTC. As protein: CASSPSGRYNEQFF.

The CDR3 loop reads CASSAGQGAYEQYF. In nucleotides, the CDR3 is TGCGCCAGCAGCGCTGGACAGGGGGCCTACGAGCAGTACTTC. The V gene is TRBV5-1, the J gene TRBJ2-5, with 10 bases identical to TRBD1. The end of the DNA fits TRBJ2-7 better, so the J call may be wrong. CDR1 SGHRS and CDR2 YFSETQ come from the germline V gene. The CDR3 sequence is 14 residues long.

The chain combines TRBV30 with TRBJ1-1; weak D call: TRBD1 (5 bases). The CDR3 loop spans 13 amino acids. CDR1 and CDR2 from the germline V gene are GTSNPN and SVGIG (reference sequence). V lost 5 bases to trimming and J lost 0 bases, with 10 bases between them. DNA for the CDR3: TGTGCCTGGGACAGTCCCATGAACACTGAAGCTTTCTTT. Translating gives CAWDSPMNTEAFF.

The chain joins TRBV9 to TRBJ1-5, with D hard to call. The CDR3 has 14 residues. V was pared by 4 bases and J by 1 base, with 9 bases between. Germline V gene sequence: CDR1 SGDLS, CDR2 YYNGEE. The CDR3 protein is CASSPDVSNQPQHF. As DNA, the CDR3 is TGTGCCAGCAGCCCGGACGTGAGCAATCAGCCCCAGCATTTT. The full variable domain, completed using reference TRBV9 and TRBJ1-5, is DSGVTQTPKHLITATGQRVTLRCSPRSGDLSVYWYQQSLDQGLQFLIQYYNGEERAKGNILERFSAQQFPDLHSELNLSSLELGDSALYFCASSPDVSNQPQHFGDGTRLSIL.

The chain recombines TRBV10-3 with TRBJ1-1; D not resolved. Trimming took off 10 bases at V and 1 base at J, with 13 bases between the two ends. CDR3 size: 13 residues. Germline CDR1 and CDR2: ENHRY and SYGVKD. As DNA, the CDR3 is TGTGCCAACGCCCGGGAAGCGAACACTGAAGCTTTCTTT. This codes for CANAREANTEAFF.

The V call is TRBV18, the J call TRBJ2-3; D ambiguous. CDR3 length equals 11 residues. V gave up 3 bases and J gave up 5 bases, with 3 bases separating them. Germline V lookup: CDR1 KGHSH, CDR2 LQKENI. The chain's CDR3 is CASSPQDTQYF. For the CDR3, the DNA is TGTGCCAGCTCACCCCAAGATACGCAGTATTTT. The variable domain in full, with the rest retrieved from reference TRBV18 and TRBJ2-3, is NAGVMQNPRHLVRRRGQEARLRCSPMKGHSHVYWYRQLPEEGLKFMVYLQKENIIDESGMPKERFSAEFPKEGPSILRIQQVVRGDSAAYFCASSPQDTQYFGPGTRLTVL.